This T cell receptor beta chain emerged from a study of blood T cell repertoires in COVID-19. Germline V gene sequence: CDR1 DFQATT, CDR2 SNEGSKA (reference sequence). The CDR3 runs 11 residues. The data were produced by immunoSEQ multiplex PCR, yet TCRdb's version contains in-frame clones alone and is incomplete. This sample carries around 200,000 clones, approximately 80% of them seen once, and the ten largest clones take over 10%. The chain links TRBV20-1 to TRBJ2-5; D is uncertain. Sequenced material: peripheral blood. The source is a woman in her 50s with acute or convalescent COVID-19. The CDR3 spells CTARRQETQYF. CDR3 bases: TGCACCGCCAGGCGTCAAGAGACCCAGTACTTC.